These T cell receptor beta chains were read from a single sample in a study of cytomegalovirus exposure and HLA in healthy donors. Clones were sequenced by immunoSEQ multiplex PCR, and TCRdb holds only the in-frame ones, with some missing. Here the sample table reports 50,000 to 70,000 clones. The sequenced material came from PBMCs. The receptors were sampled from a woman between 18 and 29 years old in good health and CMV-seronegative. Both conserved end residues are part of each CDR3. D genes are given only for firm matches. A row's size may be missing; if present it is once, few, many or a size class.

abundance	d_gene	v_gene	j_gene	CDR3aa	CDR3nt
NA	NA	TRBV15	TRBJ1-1	CATSRAGGDLRTEAFF	TGTGCCACCAGCAGAGCCGGGGGGGATTTAAGGACTGAAGCTTTCTTT
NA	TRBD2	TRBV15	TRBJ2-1	CATSITGTSELLSSYNEQFF	TGTGCCACCAGCATCACCGGGACTAGCGAATTGTTATCCTCCTACAATGAGCAGTTCTTC
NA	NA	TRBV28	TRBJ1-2	CASRQLRGYAF	TGTGCCAGCAGACAATTGCGGGGATACGCCTTC
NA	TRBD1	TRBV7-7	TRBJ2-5	CASSPGTGQETQYF	TGTGCTAGCAGCCCCGGGACAGGGCAAGAGACCCAGTACTTC
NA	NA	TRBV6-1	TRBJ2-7	CASSEEGEEQYF	TGTGCCAGCAGTGAAGAAGGAGAAGAGCAGTACTTC
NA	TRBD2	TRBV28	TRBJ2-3	CASSSPGLADDTDTQYF	TGTGCCAGCAGTTCACCGGGACTAGCGGACGACACAGATACGCAGTATTTT
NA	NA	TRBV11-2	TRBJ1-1	CASSPSDTLTEAFF	TGTGCCAGCAGCCCCTCCGACACGCTCACTGAAGCTTTCTTT
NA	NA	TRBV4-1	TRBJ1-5	CASSQGTATPDQPQHF	TGCGCCAGCAGCCAAGGGACAGCCACGCCGGATCAGCCCCAGCATTTT
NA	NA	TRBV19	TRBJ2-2	CASSIGGELFF	TGTGCCAGTAGTATCGGTGGGGAGCTGTTTTTT
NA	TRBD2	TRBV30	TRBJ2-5	CAWSGRAEETQYF	TGTGCCTGGAGCGGGAGGGCCGAAGAGACCCAGTACTTC
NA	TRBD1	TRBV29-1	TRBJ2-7	CSVGLLPGQSTYEQYF	TGCAGCGTTGGGCTTCTACCGGGACAGTCAACCTACGAGCAGTACTTC
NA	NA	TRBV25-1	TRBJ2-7	CASSESRLTAYEQYF	TGTGCCAGCAGTGAATCCCGACTGACAGCCTACGAGCAGTACTTC
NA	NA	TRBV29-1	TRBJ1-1	CSDGGTEAFF	TGCAGCGATGGGGGGACTGAAGCTTTCTTT
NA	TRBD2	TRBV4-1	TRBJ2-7	CASSLGTSGSYEQYF	TGCGCCAGCAGCCTGGGGACTAGCGGGAGTTACGAGCAGTACTTC
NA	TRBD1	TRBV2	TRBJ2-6	CASSEGFRGSGANVLTF	TGTGCCAGCAGTGAGGGATTCAGGGGGTCTGGGGCCAACGTCCTGACTTTC
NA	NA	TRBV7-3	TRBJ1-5	CASSLGLNQPQHF	TGTGCCAGCAGCCTGGGACTTAATCAGCCCCAGCATTTT
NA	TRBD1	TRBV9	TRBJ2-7	CASSSVPGQGYEQYF	TGTGCCAGCAGCTCAGTACCGGGACAGGGGTACGAGCAGTACTTC
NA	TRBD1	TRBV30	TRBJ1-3	CAWSPRDRTGNTIYF	TGTGCCTGGAGTCCCCGGGACAGAACGGGAAACACCATATATTTT
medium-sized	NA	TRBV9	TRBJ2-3	CASSVATDTQYF	TGTGCCAGCAGCGTAGCTACAGATACGCAGTATTTT
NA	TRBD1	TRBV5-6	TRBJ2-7	CASSLGDRAAEQYF	TGTGCCAGCAGCTTGGGGGACAGGGCGGCCGAGCAGTACTTC
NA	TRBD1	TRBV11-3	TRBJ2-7	CASSELGQEAYEQYF	TGTGCCAGCAGCGAGTTGGGACAGGAGGCCTACGAGCAGTACTTC
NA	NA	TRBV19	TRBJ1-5	CASSREGGTSNQPQHF	TGTGCCAGTAGTCGGGAGGGGGGGACTAGCAATCAGCCCCAGCATTTT
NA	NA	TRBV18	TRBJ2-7	CASSPGQGPYEQYF	TGTGCCAGCTCACCAGGGCAGGGCCCCTACGAGCAGTACTTC
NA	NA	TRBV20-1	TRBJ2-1	CSAGLYNEQFF	TGCAGTGCGGGACTGTACAATGAGCAGTTCTTC
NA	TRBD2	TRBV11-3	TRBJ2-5	CASSPRLAGGPHEETQYF	TGTGCCAGCAGCCCCCGACTAGCGGGAGGACCTCACGAAGAGACCCAGTACTTC
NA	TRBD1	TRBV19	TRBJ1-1	CASRSDRGQAFF	TGTGCCAGTAGATCGGACAGGGGCCAAGCTTTCTTT
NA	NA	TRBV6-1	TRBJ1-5	CASSDTLGRQPQHF	TGTGCCAGCAGTGATACCCTGGGGCGTCAGCCCCAGCATTTT
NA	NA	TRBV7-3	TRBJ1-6	CASSPGVRTLGSPLHF	TGTGCCAGCAGCCCTGGTGTGAGGACACTGGGATCACCCCTCCACTTT
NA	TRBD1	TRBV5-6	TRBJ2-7	CASSPRTGSSYEQYF	TGTGCCAGCAGCCCTCGGACAGGGAGCTCCTACGAGCAGTACTTC
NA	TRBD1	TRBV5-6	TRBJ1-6	CASSLRDRDRSPLHF	TGTGCCAGCAGCCTCCGGGACAGGGATCGTTCACCCCTCCACTTT
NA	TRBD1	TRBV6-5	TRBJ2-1	CASSSGGNEQFF	TGTGCCAGCAGTTCAGGGGGCAATGAGCAGTTCTTC
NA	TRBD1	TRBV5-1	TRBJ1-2	CASSLAGRGIF	TGCGCCAGCAGCTTGGCGGGCAGGGGGATCTTC
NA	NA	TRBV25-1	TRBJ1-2	CASSDTSFRESDFYGYTF	TGTGCCAGCAGTGATACCAGTTTCCGGGAGAGTGACTTCTATGGCTACACCTTC
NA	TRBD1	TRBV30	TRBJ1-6	CAWKVLGSQGGSPLHF	TGTGCCTGGAAGGTTTTGGGCTCACAGGGGGGATCACCCCTCCACTTT
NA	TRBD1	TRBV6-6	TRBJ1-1	CASSAPPGQLNTEAFF	TGTGCCAGCAGCGCGCCACCGGGACAGTTGAACACTGAAGCTTTCTTT
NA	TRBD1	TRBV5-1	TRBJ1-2	CASSGAPTGTGGDRGYTF	TGCGCCAGCTCTGGGGCCCCCACCGGGACAGGGGGCGATCGGGGCTACACCTTC
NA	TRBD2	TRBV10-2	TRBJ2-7	CASSPGLAGISEQYF	TGCGCCAGCTCTCCGGGGCTAGCGGGAATTAGCGAGCAGTACTTC
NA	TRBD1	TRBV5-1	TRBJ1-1	CASSFGTTGTFGNTEAFF	TGCGCCAGCAGCTTTGGAACGACAGGGACTTTCGGGAACACTGAAGCTTTCTTT
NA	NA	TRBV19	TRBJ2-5	CASSPGPQETQYF	TGTGCCAGTAGTCCAGGGCCTCAAGAGACCCAGTACTTC
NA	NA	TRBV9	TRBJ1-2	CASRTEKQGSGYTF	TGTGCCAGCAGGACCGAGAAACAGGGATCTGGCTACACCTTC
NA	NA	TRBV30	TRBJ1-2	CAWRVAGGKSYGYTF	TGTGCCTGGAGAGTCGCGGGGGGGAAAAGCTATGGCTACACCTTC
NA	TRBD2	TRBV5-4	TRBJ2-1	CASSPTSGANGYNEQFF	TGTGCCAGCAGCCCAACTAGCGGAGCCAACGGGTACAATGAGCAGTTCTTC
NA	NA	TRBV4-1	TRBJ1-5	CASSRDGRAYSNQPQHF	TGCGCCAGCAGCCGGGACGGGAGAGCGTATAGCAATCAGCCCCAGCATTTT
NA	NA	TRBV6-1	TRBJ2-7	CASSETAQTYEQYF	TGTGCCAGCAGTGAAACAGCCCAAACCTACGAGCAGTACTTC
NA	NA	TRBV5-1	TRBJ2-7	CASSLERQQYF	TGCGCCAGCAGCTTAGAGCGGCAGCAGTACTTC
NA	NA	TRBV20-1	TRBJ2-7	CSARTRGEQYF	TGCAGTGCTAGAACCCGGGGGGAGCAGTACTTC
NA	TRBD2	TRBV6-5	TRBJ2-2	CASRLHLAAGELFF	TGTGCCAGCAGACTCCATCTAGCGGCCGGGGAGCTGTTTTTT
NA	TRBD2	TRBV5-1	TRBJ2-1	CASSGAGGTYNEQFF	TGCGCCAGCAGCGGAGCGGGGGGGACTTACAATGAGCAGTTCTTC
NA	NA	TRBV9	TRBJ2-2	CASSGGGDTGELFF	TGTGCCAGCAGCGGGGGGGGCGACACCGGGGAGCTGTTTTTT
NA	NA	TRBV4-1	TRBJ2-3	CASSRGLDTQYF	TGCGCCAGCAGCCGCGGTCTCGATACGCAGTATTTT